The TCR beta chain under discussion was sequenced for a study of T cells in localized non-small cell lung cancer. Overall study findings and caveats: Heterogeneity cannot be ruled out, as sequencing used one tumor region only. Of the tissues analyzed, uninvolved adjacent lung showed maximal T cell clonality, greater than tumor. Longer overall survival was linked to higher blood T cell density. For the top 100 tumor clones, a median roughly 56 also appeared in adjacent lung.

TCRdb's table, derived via immunoSEQ multiplex PCR, lists solely in-frame clones and lacks some. Among approximately 6,000 clones listed, roughly 25% were seen once. Comments on this clone: The antigen remains undetermined.

Trimming took 6 bases from V and 6 from J, leaving 10 bases between them. CDR1 and CDR2 from the germline V gene are KGHSH and LQKENI. The CDR3 sequence is 12 residues long. The receptor was derived from a female donor older than 55 with stage I lung adenocarcinoma. The chain combines TRBV18 with TRBJ2-3; D unresolved. The material sequenced was lung tumor tissue, taken before any cancer treatment. The CDR3 coding sequence is TGTGCCAGCTCGGCGACGTTGGATACGCAGTATTTT. It translates to CASSATLDTQYF.